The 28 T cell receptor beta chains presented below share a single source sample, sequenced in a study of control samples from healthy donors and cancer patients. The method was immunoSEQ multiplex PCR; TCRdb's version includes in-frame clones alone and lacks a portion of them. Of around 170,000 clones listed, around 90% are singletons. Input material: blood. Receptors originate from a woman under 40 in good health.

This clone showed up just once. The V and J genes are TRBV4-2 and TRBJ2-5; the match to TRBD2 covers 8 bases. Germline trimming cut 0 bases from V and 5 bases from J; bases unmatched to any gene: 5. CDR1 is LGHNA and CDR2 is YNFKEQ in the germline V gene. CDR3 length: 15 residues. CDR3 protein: CASSQDMASGETQYF. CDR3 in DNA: TGTGCCAGCAGCCAAGACATGGCTAGCGGGGAGACCCAGTACTTC.

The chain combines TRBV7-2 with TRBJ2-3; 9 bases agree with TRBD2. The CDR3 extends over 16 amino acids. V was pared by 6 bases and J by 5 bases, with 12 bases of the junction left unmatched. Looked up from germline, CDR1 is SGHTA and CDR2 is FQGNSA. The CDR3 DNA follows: TGTGCCAGCAGTCTTAATAGCGGGAGATTGGGAGATACGCAGTATTTT. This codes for CASSLNSGRLGDTQYF.

This CDR3 is CASSTTGGVQPQHF. CDR3 bases: TGTGCCAGCAGTACGACAGGAGGAGTTCAGCCCCAGCATTTT. This rearrangement joins TRBV6-6 to TRBJ1-5; D may be TRBD1 (6 bases). Per the germline V gene, CDR1 is MNHNY and CDR2 is SVGAGI (reference sequence). The V gene lost 5 bases and the J gene lost 6 bases, with 14 bases spanning the gap. There are 14 residues in the CDR3.

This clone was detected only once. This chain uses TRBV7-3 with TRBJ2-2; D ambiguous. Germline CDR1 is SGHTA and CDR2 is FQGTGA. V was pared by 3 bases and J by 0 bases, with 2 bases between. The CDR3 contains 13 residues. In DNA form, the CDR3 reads TGTGCCAGCAGCTTCGCGAACACCGGGGAGCTGTTTTTT. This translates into CASSFANTGELFF.

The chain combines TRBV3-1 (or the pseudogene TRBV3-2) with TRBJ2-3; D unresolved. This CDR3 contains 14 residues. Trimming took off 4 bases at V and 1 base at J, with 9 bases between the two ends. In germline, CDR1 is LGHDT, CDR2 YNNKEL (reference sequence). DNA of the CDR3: TGTGCCAGCAGCCCTTCTTGTTGCACAGATACGCAGTATTTT. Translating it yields CASSPSCCTDTQYF.

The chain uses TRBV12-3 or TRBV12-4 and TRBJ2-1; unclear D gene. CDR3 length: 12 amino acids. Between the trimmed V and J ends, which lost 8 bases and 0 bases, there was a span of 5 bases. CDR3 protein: CASLGSYNEQFF. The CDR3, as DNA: TGTGCCAGCCTGGGCTCCTACAATGAGCAGTTCTTC.

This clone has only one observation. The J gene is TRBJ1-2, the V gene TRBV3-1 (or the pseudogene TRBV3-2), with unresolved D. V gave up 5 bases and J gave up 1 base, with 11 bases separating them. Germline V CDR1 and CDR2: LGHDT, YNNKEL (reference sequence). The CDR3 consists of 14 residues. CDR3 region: CASSLRTVNYGYTF. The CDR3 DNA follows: TGTGCCAGCAGCTTAAGAACAGTTAACTATGGCTACACCTTC.

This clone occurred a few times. Written as DNA, the CDR3 is TGCGCCAGCAGCTTGGGGACGACCGCGAACACCGGGGAGCTGTTTTTT. Residues: CASSLGTTANTGELFF. The chain couples TRBV5-1 to TRBJ2-2; D uncertain. There are 16 residues in the CDR3. The germline V gene has CDR1 SGHRS and CDR2 YFSETQ. V lost 0 bases and J 0 bases, leaving 9 bases between the germline ends.

The CDR3 loop reads CASSGRGRGPNEQFF. The CDR3 DNA reads TGTGCCAGCAGCGGACGGGGTAGGGGCCCCAATGAGCAGTTCTTC. The chain combines TRBV7-8 with TRBJ2-1; D is possibly TRBD1 or TRBD2 (5 bases each). Germline V gene sequence: CDR1 SGHVS, CDR2 FQNEAQ. Trimming removed 5 bases from V and 6 bases from J, with 17 bases in between. The CDR3 extends over 15 amino acids.

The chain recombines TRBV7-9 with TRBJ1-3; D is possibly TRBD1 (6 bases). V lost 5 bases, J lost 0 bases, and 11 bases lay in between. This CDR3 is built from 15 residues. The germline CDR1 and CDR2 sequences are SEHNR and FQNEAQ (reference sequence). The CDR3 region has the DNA TGTGCCAGCAGCCCTGACAGGCCCTCTGGAAACACCATATATTTT. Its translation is CASSPDRPSGNTIYF.

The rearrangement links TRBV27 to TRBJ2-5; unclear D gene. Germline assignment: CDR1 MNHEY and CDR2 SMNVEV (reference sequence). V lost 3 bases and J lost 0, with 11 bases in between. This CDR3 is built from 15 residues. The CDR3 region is CASSFFFKYQETQYF. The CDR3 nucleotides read TGTGCCAGCAGTTTCTTTTTTAAGTACCAAGAGACCCAGTACTTC.

The CDR3 protein is CASSDDPYEQYF. Written as DNA, the CDR3 is TGTGCCAGTTCGGACGACCCCTACGAGCAGTACTTC. The chain couples TRBV12-3 or TRBV12-4 to TRBJ2-7; D uncertain. V gave up 9 bases and J gave up 2 bases, with 11 bases separating them. This CDR3 is built from 12 residues.

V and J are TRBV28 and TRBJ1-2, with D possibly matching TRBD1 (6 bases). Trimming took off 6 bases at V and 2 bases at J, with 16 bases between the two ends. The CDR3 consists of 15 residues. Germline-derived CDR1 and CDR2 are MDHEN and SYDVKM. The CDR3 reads CASSHQTGKNYGYTF. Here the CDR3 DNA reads TGTGCCAGCAGCCACCAGACAGGAAAAAACTATGGCTACACCTTC.

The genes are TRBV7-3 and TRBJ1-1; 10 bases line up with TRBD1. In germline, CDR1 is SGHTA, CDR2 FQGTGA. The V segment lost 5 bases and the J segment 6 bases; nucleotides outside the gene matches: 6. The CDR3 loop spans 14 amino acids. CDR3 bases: TGTGCCAGCAGCCGGACAGGGGGTGGTGCTGAAGCTTTCTTT. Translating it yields CASSRTGGGAEAFF.

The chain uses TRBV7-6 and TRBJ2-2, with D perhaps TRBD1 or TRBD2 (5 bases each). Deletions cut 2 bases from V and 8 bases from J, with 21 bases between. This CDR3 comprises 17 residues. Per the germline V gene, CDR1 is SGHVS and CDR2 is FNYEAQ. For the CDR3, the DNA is TGTGCCAGCAGCTTAAATCACCCGGGACGAACGGTGGGGGAGCTGTTTTTT. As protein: CASSLNHPGRTVGELFF.

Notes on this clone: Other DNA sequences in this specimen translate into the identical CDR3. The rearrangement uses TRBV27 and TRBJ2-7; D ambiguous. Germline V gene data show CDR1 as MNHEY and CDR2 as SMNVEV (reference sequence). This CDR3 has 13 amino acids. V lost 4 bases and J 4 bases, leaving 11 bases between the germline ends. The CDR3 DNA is TGTGCCAGCAGTTCCCCGGGCTCTTACGAGCAGTACTTC. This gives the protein CASSSPGSYEQYF.

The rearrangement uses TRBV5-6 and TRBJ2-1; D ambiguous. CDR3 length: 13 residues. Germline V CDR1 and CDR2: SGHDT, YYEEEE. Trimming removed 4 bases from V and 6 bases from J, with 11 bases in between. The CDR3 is CASSLDLSNEQFF. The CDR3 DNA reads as TGTGCCAGCAGCCTAGACTTGAGCAATGAGCAGTTCTTC.

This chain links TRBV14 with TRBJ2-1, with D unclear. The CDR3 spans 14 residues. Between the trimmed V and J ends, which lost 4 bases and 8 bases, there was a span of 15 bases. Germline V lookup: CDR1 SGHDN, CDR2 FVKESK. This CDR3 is CASSLFRSIDEQFF. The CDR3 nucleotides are TGTGCCAGCAGCCTTTTCCGGAGTATAGATGAGCAGTTCTTC.

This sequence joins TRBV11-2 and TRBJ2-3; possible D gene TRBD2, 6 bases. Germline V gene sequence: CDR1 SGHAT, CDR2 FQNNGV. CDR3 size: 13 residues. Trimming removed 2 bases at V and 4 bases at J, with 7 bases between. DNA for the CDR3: TGTGCCAGCAGCTTAAGGAGGGCAGATACGCAGTATTTT. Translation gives CASSLRRADTQYF.

The CDR3 coding sequence is TGTGCCAGTGGAAAGACTAGCGGGTATGGCGGGGAGCTGTTTTTT. This gives the protein CASGKTSGYGGELFF. This chain links TRBV2 with TRBJ2-2; TRBD2 matches 10 bases. The CDR3 covers 15 residues. V lost 9 bases to trimming and J lost 7 bases; unmatched junction nucleotides: 11. Germline CDR1 and CDR2: SNHLY and FYNNEI. The whole variable domain, filled in from reference TRBV2 and TRBJ2-2, reads EPEVTQTPSHQVTQMGQEVILRCVPISNHLYFYWYRQILGQKVEFLVSFYNNEISEKSEIFDDQFSVERPDGSNFTLKIRSTKLEDSAMYFCASGKTSGYGGELFFGEGSRLTVL.

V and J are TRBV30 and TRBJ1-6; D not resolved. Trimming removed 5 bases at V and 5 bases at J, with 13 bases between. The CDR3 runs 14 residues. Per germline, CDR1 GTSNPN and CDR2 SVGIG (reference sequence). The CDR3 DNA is TGTGCCTGGGGGGATGGACCGGATAATTCACCCCTCCACTTT. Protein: CAWGDGPDNSPLHF.

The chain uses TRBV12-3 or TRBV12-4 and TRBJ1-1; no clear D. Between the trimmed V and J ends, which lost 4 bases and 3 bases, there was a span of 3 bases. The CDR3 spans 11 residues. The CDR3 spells CASSSYTEAFF. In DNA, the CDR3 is TGTGCCAGCAGTTCTTACACTGAAGCTTTCTTT.

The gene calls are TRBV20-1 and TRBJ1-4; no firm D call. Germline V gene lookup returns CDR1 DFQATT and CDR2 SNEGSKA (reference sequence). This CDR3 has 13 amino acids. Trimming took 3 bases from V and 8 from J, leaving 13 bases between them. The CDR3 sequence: CSASYPAGEKLFF. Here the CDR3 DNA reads TGCAGTGCTAGTTACCCCGCCGGCGAAAAACTGTTTTTT.

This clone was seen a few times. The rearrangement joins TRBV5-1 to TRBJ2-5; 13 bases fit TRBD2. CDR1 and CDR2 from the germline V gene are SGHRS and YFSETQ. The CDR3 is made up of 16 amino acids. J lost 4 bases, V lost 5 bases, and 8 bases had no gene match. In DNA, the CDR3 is TGCGCCAGCAGGGCACTAGCGGGAGGGCCAGGAGAGACCCAGTACTTC. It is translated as CASRALAGGPGETQYF.

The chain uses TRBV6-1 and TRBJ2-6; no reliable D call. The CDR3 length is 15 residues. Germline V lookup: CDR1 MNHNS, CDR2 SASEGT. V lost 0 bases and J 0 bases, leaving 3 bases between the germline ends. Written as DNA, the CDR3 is TGTGCCAGCAGTGAAGCCAACTCTGGGGCCAACGTCCTGACTTTC. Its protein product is CASSEANSGANVLTF.

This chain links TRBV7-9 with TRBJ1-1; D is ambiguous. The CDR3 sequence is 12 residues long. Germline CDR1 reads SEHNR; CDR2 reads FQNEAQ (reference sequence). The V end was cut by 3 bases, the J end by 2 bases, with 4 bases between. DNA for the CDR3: TGTGCCAGCAGCTTTGTTAACACTGAAGCTTTCTTT. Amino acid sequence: CASSFVNTEAFF. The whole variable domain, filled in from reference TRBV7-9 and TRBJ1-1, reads DTGVSQNPRHKITKRGQNVTFRCDPISEHNRLYWYRQTLGQGPEFLTYFQNEAQLEKSRLLSDRFSAERPKGSFSTLEIQRTEQGDSAMYLCASSFVNTEAFFGQGTRLTVV.

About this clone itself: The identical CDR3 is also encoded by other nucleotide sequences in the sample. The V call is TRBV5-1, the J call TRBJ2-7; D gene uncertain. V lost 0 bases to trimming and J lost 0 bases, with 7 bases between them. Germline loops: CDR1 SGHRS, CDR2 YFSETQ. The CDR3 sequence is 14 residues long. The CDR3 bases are TGCGCCAGCAGCTTGGGGGGTAGCTCCTACGAGCAGTACTTC. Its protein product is CASSLGGSSYEQYF.

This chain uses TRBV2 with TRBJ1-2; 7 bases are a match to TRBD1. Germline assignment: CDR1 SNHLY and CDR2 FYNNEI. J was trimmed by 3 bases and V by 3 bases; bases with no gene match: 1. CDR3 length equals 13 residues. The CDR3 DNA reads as TGTGCCAGCAGTGACGGACAGGACTATGGCTACACCTTC. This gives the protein CASSDGQDYGYTF.